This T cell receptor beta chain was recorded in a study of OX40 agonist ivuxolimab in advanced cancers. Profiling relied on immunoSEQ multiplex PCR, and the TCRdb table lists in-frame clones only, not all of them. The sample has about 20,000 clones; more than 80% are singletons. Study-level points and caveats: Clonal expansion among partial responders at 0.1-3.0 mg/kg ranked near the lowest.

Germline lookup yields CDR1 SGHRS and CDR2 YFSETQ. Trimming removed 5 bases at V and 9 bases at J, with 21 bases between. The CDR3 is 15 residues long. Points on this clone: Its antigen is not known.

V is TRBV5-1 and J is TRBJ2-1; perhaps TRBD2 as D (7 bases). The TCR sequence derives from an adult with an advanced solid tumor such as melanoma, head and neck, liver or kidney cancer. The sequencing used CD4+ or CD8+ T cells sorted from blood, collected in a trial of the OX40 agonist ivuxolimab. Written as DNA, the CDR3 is TGCGCCAGCAGAAGCCCAGGGGAGGGCACGGTTGAGCAGTTCTTC. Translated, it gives CASRSPGEGTVEQFF.